This TCR beta chain is drawn from a study of T cell responses to AZD1222 COVID-19 vaccine. Overall study context: Both about-4-week and about-12-week second-dose recipients were combined. Study-wide results and caveats: Researchers report vaccine-associated CD4 TCRs spanning spike, with dominance at 160-218 and 743-854.

Using immunoSEQ multiplex PCR, the repertoire was profiled, and TCRdb retains in-frame clones only, with some absent. This sample carries around 85,000 clones, around 85% of them seen once, and the ten largest clones take just under 6.5%. A note on this clone: Its antigen remains unknown.

The germline CDR1 and CDR2 sequences are SNHLY and FYNNEI. The CDR3 covers 13 residues. The ends lost 7 bases at V and 3 bases at J; junction bases unmatched: 4. The source material was peripheral blood, sampled on day 0 of AZD1222 vaccination. This sequence was found in an adult in good health. The chain couples TRBV2 to TRBJ2-7; 9 nucleotides line up with TRBD1. CDR3 sequence (DNA): TGTGCCAGCAACCGGGACAGGGTCTACGAGCAGTACTTC. Protein sequence: CASNRDRVYEQYF.